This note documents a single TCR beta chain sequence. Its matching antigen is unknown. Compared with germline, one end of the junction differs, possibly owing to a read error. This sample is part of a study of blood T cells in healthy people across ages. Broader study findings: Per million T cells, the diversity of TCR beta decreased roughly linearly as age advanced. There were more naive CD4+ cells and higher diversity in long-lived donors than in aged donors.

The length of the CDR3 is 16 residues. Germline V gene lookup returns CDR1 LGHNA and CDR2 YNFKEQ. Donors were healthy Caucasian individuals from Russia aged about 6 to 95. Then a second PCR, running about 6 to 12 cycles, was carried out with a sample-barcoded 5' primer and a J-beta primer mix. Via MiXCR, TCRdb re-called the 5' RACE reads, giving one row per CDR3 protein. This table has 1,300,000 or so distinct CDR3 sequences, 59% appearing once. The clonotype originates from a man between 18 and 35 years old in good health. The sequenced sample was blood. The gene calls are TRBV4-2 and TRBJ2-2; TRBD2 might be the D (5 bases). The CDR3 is CASSQEDVGNTGDLFF. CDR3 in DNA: TGTGCCAGCAGCCAAGAGGATGTGGGGAACACCGGGGATCTGTTTTTT.